The T cell receptor (beta chain) under discussion was sequenced for a study of CD4 T cells in lung cancer (dated by TCRdb to about 2019). Concerning the study at large: In the study, blood T cells from NSCLC patients were screened for responses to candidate mutation-encoded neoepitopes, and neoantigen-specific CD4+ T-cell clones and TCRs were isolated. Tumor and non-adjacent lung tissue came from several patients undergoing curative-intent resections for stage I-III non-small cell lung cancer. The resected patients had lung adenocarcinoma or squamous cell carcinoma, were aged 60 to 69 at blood donation, and mostly were former smokers. Treatments received by the patients before blood donation included platinum chemotherapy, and some patients received nivolumab or pembrolizumab. Deep sequencing of TCRB was used to follow the frequency of neoantigen-specific clonotypes in tumor resections, non-adjacent lung and cultured T-cell products. On the study overall, not on this receptor specifically: Some responses derived from blood might reflect in vitro priming of naive T cells or cross-reactivity instead of memory responses to the cancer.

Of note for this clone: Its cognate antigen has yet to be identified. No base quality information exists; no much larger clone differs at one position.

Libraries were prepared through the immunoSEQ multiplex PCR assay. DNA was isolated using Qiagen DNeasy or QIAamp micro DNA kits, and TCRB was sequenced using the Adaptive Biotechnology human TCRB sequencing kit. Sequencing of TCRB libraries was performed on an Illumina MiSeq. The study's processing was this. The kit provider's software was used to analyze TCRB sequence data, and Fisher's exact test was applied to assess tumor enrichment of clonotype templates. TCRdb's version of the immuneACCESS table is confined to in-frame rearrangements and falls short of the full clone set. An unresolved V gene accounts for under half of the shortfall where checked; the remainder is of unknown origin. The V and J calls and the clone size are those of that table, but D and trimming were determined from the DNA. Counted in this sample were around 4,800 clones; 74% of them appeared once. Clones ranked in the top ten supply approximately 16% of the sample.

After removal of 6 bases from V and 5 bases from J, the junction retains 3 bases not matched to a gene. The CDR3 numbers 13 residues from cysteine through phenylalanine. Only the CDR3 DNA is retained, 39 bases long and in frame from the first base. CDR1 and CDR2 are drawn from the germline V gene: SNHLY, FYNNEI. The receptor comes from a man in his 60s with non-small cell lung cancer. Rearrangement joined TRBV2 to TRBJ2-2, and TRBD1 matches 7 of the central bases. Sequenced sample: lung tumor tissue. The CDR3 amino acid sequence is: CASRGTETGELFF. The base sequence is TGTGCCAGCAGAGGGACAGAAACCGGGGAGCTGTTTTTT.